The source of this TCR beta chain is a study of T-cell memory formation after mild COVID-19. CDR1 is MNHNY, CDR2 SVGAGI, per germline (reference sequence). Germline trimming cut 6 bases from V and 2 bases from J; bases unmatched to any gene: 8. CDR3 length equals 15 residues. Study results and limitations: Mainly CM and EM harbored the contracting CD4+ clones; mainly EMRA harbored the CD8+ ones. Pre-infection memory already had some responding clones, implying cross-reactive memory joined.

A few counts support this clonotype. Its antigen is unidentified. A 5'RACE reaction primed in the constant segment made cDNA libraries of TCR alpha and TCR beta, and these carried sample barcodes and UMIs. One entry per CDR3 protein results from TCRdb running MiXCR on the 5' RACE reads. The repertoire has roughly 300,000 distinct CDR3 sequences, 15% to 20% of them found once; the top ten carry 20% to 25%. The sequence derives from a man aged 18 to 35 who had mild COVID-19 (a few samples of this study predate the infection). Cell type and time point are not known. V gene TRBV6-6 combines with J gene TRBJ2-7; TRBD2 matches 9 bases. Source material: PBMCs or a T cell subset sorted from them (not recorded which). Here the CDR3 reads CASRSSGGGAYEQYF. The CDR3 coding sequence is TGTGCCAGCAGGTCTTCGGGCGGGGGGGCCTACGAGCAGTACTTC.